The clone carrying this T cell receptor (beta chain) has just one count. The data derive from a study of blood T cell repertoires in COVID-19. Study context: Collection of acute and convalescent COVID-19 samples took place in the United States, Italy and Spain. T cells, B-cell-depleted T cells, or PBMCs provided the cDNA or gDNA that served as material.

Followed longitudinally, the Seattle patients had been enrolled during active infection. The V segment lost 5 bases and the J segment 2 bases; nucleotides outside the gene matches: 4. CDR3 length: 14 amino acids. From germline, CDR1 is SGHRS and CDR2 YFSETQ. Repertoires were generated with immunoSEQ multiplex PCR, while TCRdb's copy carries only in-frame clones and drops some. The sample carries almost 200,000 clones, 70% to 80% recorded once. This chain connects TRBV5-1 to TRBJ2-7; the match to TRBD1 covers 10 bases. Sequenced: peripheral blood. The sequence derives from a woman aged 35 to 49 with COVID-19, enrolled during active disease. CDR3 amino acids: CASSTGTGAYEQYF. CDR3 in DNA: TGCGCCAGCAGTACCGGGACAGGGGCCTACGAGCAGTACTTC. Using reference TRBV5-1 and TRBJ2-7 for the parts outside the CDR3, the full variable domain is KAGVTQTPRYLIKTRGQQVTLSCSPISGHRSVSWYQQTPGQGLQFLFEYFSETQRNKGNFPGRFSGRQFSNSRSEMNVSTLELGDSALYLCASSTGTGAYEQYFGPGTRLTVT.